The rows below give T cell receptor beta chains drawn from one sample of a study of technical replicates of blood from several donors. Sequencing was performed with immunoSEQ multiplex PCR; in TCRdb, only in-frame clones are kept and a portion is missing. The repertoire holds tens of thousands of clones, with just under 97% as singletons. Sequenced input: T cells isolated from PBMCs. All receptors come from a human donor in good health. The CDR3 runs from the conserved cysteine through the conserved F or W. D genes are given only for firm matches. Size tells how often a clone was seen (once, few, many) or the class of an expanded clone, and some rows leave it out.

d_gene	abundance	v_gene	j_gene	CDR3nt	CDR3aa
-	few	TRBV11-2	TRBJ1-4	TGTGCCAGCAGCTGGAACGAGGGTGTTGAAAAACTGTTTTTT	CASSWNEGVEKLFF
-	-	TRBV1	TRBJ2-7	TGCACCAGCAGCCAGCCTACCTTGGCACTAGCGGATACCTACGAGCAGTACTTC	CTSSQPTLALADTYEQYF
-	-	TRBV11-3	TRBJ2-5	TGTGCCAGCAGCTCAGACCAAGAGACCCAGTACTTC	CASSSDQETQYF
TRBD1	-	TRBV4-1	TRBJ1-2	TGCGCCAGCAGCCCGACAGGGGGCGTAAGAGATTACACCTTC	CASSPTGGVRDYTF
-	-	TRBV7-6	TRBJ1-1	TGTGCCAGCAGCTTAGCAGGGGGAGGGACTGAAGCTTTCTTT	CASSLAGGGTEAFF
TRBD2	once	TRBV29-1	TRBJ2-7	TGCAGCGTTGTGGGGGACTACGGGGTCGGCTACGAGCAGTACTTC	CSVVGDYGVGYEQYF
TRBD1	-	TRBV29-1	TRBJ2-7	TGCAGCGCCTGGTCCGGGACAGGCTCCTACGAGCAGTACTTC	CSAWSGTGSYEQYF
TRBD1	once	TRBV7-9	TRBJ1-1	TGTGCCAGCAGCTCACAGGGGGCGCGGGGCACTGAAGCTTTCTTT	CASSSQGARGTEAFF
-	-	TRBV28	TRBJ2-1	TGTGCCAGCAGTTTAGTAGGACAGTTATACAATGAGCAGTTCTTC	CASSLVGQLYNEQFF
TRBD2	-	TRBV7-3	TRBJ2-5	TGTGCCAGCAGCGATCTGACTAGCCCAGAGACCCAGTACTTC	CASSDLTSPETQYF
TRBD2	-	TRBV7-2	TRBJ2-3	TGTGCCAGCAGCTCGGGACTAGCGGGATCCATGCCAGATACGCAGTATTTT	CASSSGLAGSMPDTQYF
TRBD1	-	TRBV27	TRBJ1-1	TGTGCCAGCAGCCTAGACAGGGGGACTGAAGCTTTCTTT	CASSLDRGTEAFF
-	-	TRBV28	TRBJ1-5	TGTGCCAGCAGTTTCCTCGGCCAGGGGCATAGCAATCAGCCCCAGCATTTT	CASSFLGQGHSNQPQHF
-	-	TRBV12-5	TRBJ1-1	TGTGCTAGTGGTTTGGTAGCGAACACTGAAGCTTTCTTT	CASGLVANTEAFF
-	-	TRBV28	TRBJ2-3	TGTGCCAGCGGTGTCCGGGGATCAGATACGCAGTATTTT	CASGVRGSDTQYF
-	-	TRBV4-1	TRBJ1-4	TGCGCCAGCAGCCAAGATCAACAGGGTGGAGAAAAACTGTTTTTT	CASSQDQQGGEKLFF
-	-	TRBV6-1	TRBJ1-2	TGTGCCAGCAGTGGAGGGACAAATGCTAACTATGGCTACACCTTC	CASSGGTNANYGYTF
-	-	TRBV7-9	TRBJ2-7	TGTGCCAGCAGCTCAGGGCAGGGAAGCTACGAGCAGTACTTC	CASSSGQGSYEQYF
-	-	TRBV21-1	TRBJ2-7	TGTGCCAGCAGCTACTACAACACGGGATCCTACGAGCAGTACTTC	CASSYYNTGSYEQYF
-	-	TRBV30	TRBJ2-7	TGTGCCTGTAAACAGAGCTCCTACGAGCAGTACTTC	CACKQSSYEQYF
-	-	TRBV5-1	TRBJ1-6	TGCGCCAGCAGCTTGGGGGGGGGTTCACCCCTCCACTTT	CASSLGGGSPLHF
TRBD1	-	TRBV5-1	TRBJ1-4	TGCGCCAGCAGCTTGGTTGGACAGGGTGGTGAAAAACTGTTTTTT	CASSLVGQGGEKLFF
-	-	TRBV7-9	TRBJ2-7	TGTGCCAGCAGCCCGGTCTACGAGCAGTACTTC	CASSPVYEQYF
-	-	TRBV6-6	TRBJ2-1	TGTGCCAGCAGAACAACAGGGTTGGGGAACAATGAGCAGTTCTTC	CASRTTGLGNNEQFF
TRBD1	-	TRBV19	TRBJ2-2	TGTGCCAGTAGTATTGGTGGGACAGGCGTAACCGGGGAGCTGTTTTTT	CASSIGGTGVTGELFF
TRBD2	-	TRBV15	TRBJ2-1	TGTGCCACGAGCCCCTTGCGGGGGGTCCACAATGAGCAGTTCTTC	CATSPLRGVHNEQFF
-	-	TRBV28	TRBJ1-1	TGTGCCAGCAGTCCCTCTTTAACAAAACCAAGGAACACTGAAGCTTTCTTT	CASSPSLTKPRNTEAFF
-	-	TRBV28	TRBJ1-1	TGTGCCAGCAGTTTATTTTTCAGTAAAGACACTGAAGCTTTCTTT	CASSLFFSKDTEAFF
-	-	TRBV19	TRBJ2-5	TGTGCCAGTAGTATAGGTTCATCGAGACTGTACCAAGAGACCCAGTACTTC	CASSIGSSRLYQETQYF
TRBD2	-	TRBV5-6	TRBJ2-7	TGTGCCAGCACGGGACTAGCGGGCTCCGAGCAGTACTTC	CASTGLAGSEQYF
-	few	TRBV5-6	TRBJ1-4	TGTGCCAGCAGCACCCTAAGAGGGTGGAAATCCAATGGCGGTGAAAAACTGTTTTTT	CASSTLRGWKSNGGEKLFF
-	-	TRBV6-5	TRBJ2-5	TGTGCCAGCAGTTATCCAGGGTACGGGAGACGGACCCAGTACTTC	CASSYPGYGRRTQYF
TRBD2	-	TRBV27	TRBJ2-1	TGTGCCAGCAGTTTGGGTCGCGGGGGGTACAATGAGCAGTTCTTC	CASSLGRGGYNEQFF
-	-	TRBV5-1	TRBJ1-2	TGCGCCAGCAGCTTGTTTAGTACGGGGGATGGCTACACCTTC	CASSLFSTGDGYTF
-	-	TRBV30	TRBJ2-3	TGTGCCTGGAGTGTAAGCGGGAGCACAGATACGCAGTATTTT	CAWSVSGSTDTQYF
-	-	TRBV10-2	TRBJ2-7	TGCGCCAGCACTGTGAACGCCCCGCGTCCGCCCTTCGTGCCCAACGGGGTCCCCTACGAGCAGTACTTC	CASTVNAPRPPFVPNGVPYEQYF
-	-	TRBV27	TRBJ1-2	TGTGCCAGCAGTTTAGCAGGGGCACACTATGGCTACACCTTC	CASSLAGAHYGYTF
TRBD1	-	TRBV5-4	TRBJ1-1	TGTGCCAGCAGCTTGCGCGGCAGGGGGAGAACTGAAGCTTTCTTT	CASSLRGRGRTEAFF
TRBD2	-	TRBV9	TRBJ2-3	TGTGCCAGCAGCTTGAGACTAGCGGGGGGGCAGGGCACAGATACGCAGTATTTT	CASSLRLAGGQGTDTQYF
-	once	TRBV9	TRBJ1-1	TGTGCCAGCAGCCCAAAGAGGTTGAACACTGAAGCTTTCTTT	CASSPKRLNTEAFF
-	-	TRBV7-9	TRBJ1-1	TGTGCCAGCAGCCCTCCCAAGGGGCTAGGGGTTGAAGCTTTCTTT	CASSPPKGLGVEAFF
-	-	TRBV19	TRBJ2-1	TGTGCCGCCACCGCTGGAGGAGGCAGTGCATTTGAGCAGTTCTTC	CAATAGGGSAFEQFF
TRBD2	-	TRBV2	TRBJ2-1	TGTGCCAGCAGCGAGACTAGCGGCCAGCTTGATGAGCAGTTCTTC	CASSETSGQLDEQFF
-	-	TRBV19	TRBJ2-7	TGTGCCAGTAGTATGGGACACCAAAGCTCCTACGAGCAGTACTTC	CASSMGHQSSYEQYF
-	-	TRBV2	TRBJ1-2	TGTGCCAGCAGTGGGCAGGGCTGGGGAGGCTACACCTTC	CASSGQGWGGYTF
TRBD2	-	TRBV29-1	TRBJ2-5	TGCAGCGTTGCGGGGGGGGGAGCCCGGGAGACCCAGTACTTC	CSVAGGGARETQYF
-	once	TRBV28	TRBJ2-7	TGTGCCAGCAGTTTAGGAAGGACACACGAGCAGTACTTC	CASSLGRTHEQYF
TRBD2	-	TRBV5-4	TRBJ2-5	TGTGCCAGCAGGACGGGACTAGCGGGGGGGCAGACCCAGTACTTC	CASRTGLAGGQTQYF
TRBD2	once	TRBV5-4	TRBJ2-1	TGTGCCAGCAGCTCACTAGCGGGGGGAATAAATGAGCAGTTCTTC	CASSSLAGGINEQFF
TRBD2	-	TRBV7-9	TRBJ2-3	TGTGCCAGCAGCTCCTCTAGCGGAGGCACAGATACGCAGTATTTT	CASSSSSGGTDTQYF
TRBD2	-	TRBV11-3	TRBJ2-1	TGTGCCAGCAGCTTAGAAGCGGGGGGGTTAAATGAGCAGTTCTTC	CASSLEAGGLNEQFF